These 23 T cell receptor beta chains share one sample of origin, sequenced in a study of blood T cell repertoires in COVID-19. Clones were sequenced by immunoSEQ multiplex PCR, and TCRdb holds only the in-frame ones, with some missing. The data contain 400,000 or so clones, around nine tenths of them singletons. The sequencing input was peripheral blood. The receptors here all came from a man younger than 35 with COVID-19, enrolled during active disease.

This sequence joins TRBV11-3 and TRBJ2-1; TRBD1 might be the D (6 bases). Trimming left V 5 bases short and J 0 bases short, with 11 bases between. This CDR3 region has 15 residues. Germline V gene sequence: CDR1 SGHNT, CDR2 YENEEA. This chain's CDR3 is CASSPGVSSYNEQFF. The CDR3 bases are TGTGCCAGCAGCCCAGGGGTTAGCTCCTACAATGAGCAGTTCTTC.

The chain recombines TRBV19 with TRBJ2-3, with no clear D. Germline V lookup: CDR1 LNHDA, CDR2 SQIVND (reference sequence). The CDR3 loop spans 16 amino acids. The germline V and J ends were trimmed by 5 bases and 3 bases, with 18 bases remaining between them. The CDR3 loop reads CASSLRDSDRTDTQYF. The CDR3 coding sequence is TGTGCCAGTAGTCTCCGAGACTCAGATCGGACAGATACGCAGTATTTT.

V is TRBV11-3 and J is TRBJ2-5; D might be TRBD1 (7 bases). Trimming pared 3 bases from V and 2 bases from J, leaving 13 bases between. Germline CDR1 is SGHNT and CDR2 is YENEEA. This CDR3 spans 15 amino acids. DNA of the CDR3: TGTGCCAGCAGCTTGTCCAGGGGGGTTCAAGAGACCCAGTACTTC. It codes for CASSLSRGVQETQYF.

The chain uses TRBV6-4 and TRBJ2-1; 11 bases line up with TRBD1. Trimming cost V 5 bases and J 8 bases; bases outside gene matches: 5. The CDR3 runs to 14 residues. Per germline, CDR1 MRHNA and CDR2 SNTAGT. The CDR3 region has the DNA TGTGCCAGCAGTCACGGACAGGGGGCGGATGAGCAGTTCTTC. It yields the protein CASSHGQGADEQFF.

The chain is built from TRBV25-1 and TRBJ2-7; D is uncertain. The CDR3 covers 15 residues. Trimming took 8 bases from V and 4 from J, leaving 21 bases between them. The V gene's germline CDR1 is MGHDK and CDR2 SYGVNS. The CDR3 DNA reads TGTGCCAGCGGGTGGGCCTCGGCTGGGTCATACGAGCAGTACTTC. Translating gives CASGWASAGSYEQYF.

This clone was observed a single time. The chain links TRBV9 to TRBJ2-2; D remains unclear. With 4 bases removed from V and 4 bases from J, the gap between germline ends came to 8 bases. The CDR3 extends over 13 amino acids. Germline V gene lookup returns CDR1 SGDLS and CDR2 YYNGEE. CDR3: CASSSGITGELFF. The CDR3 DNA is TGTGCCAGCAGCTCAGGAATCACCGGGGAGCTGTTTTTT.

The gene calls are TRBV2 and TRBJ2-7, with 15 bases that match TRBD2. In germline, CDR1 is SNHLY, CDR2 FYNNEI. The CDR3 consists of 16 residues. J was trimmed by 4 bases and V by 10 bases; bases with no gene match: 11. The CDR3 DNA is TGTGCCATTGAGGGGACTAGCGGGAGGCCCGCGTACGAGCAGTACTTC. This translates into CAIEGTSGRPAYEQYF.

The V and J genes are TRBV5-6 and TRBJ2-7, with D perhaps TRBD1 (5 bases). CDR1 is SGHDT and CDR2 is YYEEEE in the germline V gene. V lost 1 base and J 7 bases, leaving 9 bases between the germline ends. The CDR3 has 12 residues. The CDR3 coding sequence is TGTGCCAGCAGCTTGAACAGGTGGGAGCAGTACTTC. Translation gives CASSLNRWEQYF.

The chain uses TRBV5-5 and TRBJ2-1; D perhaps matches TRBD2 (5 bases). This CDR3 contains 12 residues. Germline V gene sequence: CDR1 SGHKS, CDR2 YYEKEE (reference sequence). V was clipped by 7 bases and J by 0 bases, with 5 bases between them. CDR3 amino acids: CASGGSYNEQFF. In DNA form, the CDR3 reads TGTGCCAGCGGAGGCTCCTACAATGAGCAGTTCTTC.

V usage is TRBV6-5 and J usage is TRBJ1-1; 9 positions match TRBD1. With V trimmed by 7 bases and J by 7 bases, 13 bases remained unmatched. The CDR3 spans 15 residues. Germline loops: CDR1 MNHEY, CDR2 SVGAGI. CDR3 loop: CASNNRGRGRNEAFF. In nucleotides, the CDR3 is TGTGCCAGCAACAACAGGGGGCGAGGACGCAATGAAGCTTTCTTT.

This chain connects TRBV7-9 to TRBJ2-5; TRBD1 is a possible D gene (6 bases). Deletions cut 5 bases from V and 4 bases from J, with 17 bases between. The length of the CDR3 is 15 residues. Germline CDR1 and CDR2: SEHNR and FQNEAQ (reference sequence). CDR3 protein: CASSPGTPKGETQYF. The CDR3 DNA is TGTGCCAGCAGCCCCGGGACACCTAAAGGAGAGACCCAGTACTTC.

The chain joins TRBV6-6 to TRBJ2-1; 9 bases line up with TRBD2. Per germline, CDR1 MNHNY and CDR2 SVGAGI (reference sequence). Germline trimming cut 8 bases from V and 2 bases from J; bases unmatched to any gene: 4. This CDR3 has 14 amino acids. This CDR3 reads CASGAGGTYNEQFF. The CDR3 DNA is TGTGCCAGCGGAGCGGGGGGCACCTACAATGAGCAGTTCTTC.

Worth noting for this clone: Within the sample, other DNA sequences also encode this same CDR3. The chain is built from TRBV7-9 and TRBJ2-3; D gene ambiguous. The CDR3 is 13 amino acids. V was pared by 1 base and J by 5 bases, with 7 bases between. Germline V gene sequence: CDR1 SEHNR, CDR2 FQNEAQ (reference sequence). Here the CDR3 reads CASSLGNRDTQYF. CDR3 bases: TGTGCCAGCAGCTTAGGAAATAGAGATACGCAGTATTTT. Together with reference TRBV7-9 and TRBJ2-3, the CDR3 gives the full variable domain: DTGVSQNPRHKITKRGQNVTFRCDPISEHNRLYWYRQTLGQGPEFLTYFQNEAQLEKSRLLSDRFSAERPKGSFSTLEIQRTEQGDSAMYLCASSLGNRDTQYFGPGTRLTVL.

CDR3 amino acids: CASSLPPGREQYF. The CDR3 nucleotides are TGTGCCAGCAGTTTACCGCCAGGGCGGGAGCAGTACTTC. J is TRBJ2-7 and V is TRBV12-3 or TRBV12-4, with a weak D call TRBD1 (5 bases). CDR3 length equals 13 residues. The V and J ends lost 2 bases and 7 bases respectively, with 12 bases between them.

This clone was detected once. The genes are TRBV14 and TRBJ1-5, with D possibly matching TRBD1 (5 bases). V lost 4 bases, J lost 1 base, and 8 bases lay in between. Germline V gene data show CDR1 as SGHDN and CDR2 as FVKESK. This CDR3 region has 14 residues. The CDR3 here is CASSLRGSNQPQHF. CDR3 DNA sequence: TGTGCCAGCAGCCTGCGGGGGAGCAATCAGCCCCAGCATTTT.

The chain links TRBV6-5 to TRBJ2-4; D is perhaps TRBD2 (6 bases). CDR1 is MNHEY and CDR2 is SVGAGI in the germline V gene. V lost 8 bases and J lost 6, with 8 bases in between. The CDR3 contains 11 residues. This chain's CDR3 is CASLGGNIQYF. CDR3 DNA: TGTGCCAGCCTGGGAGGAAACATTCAGTACTTC.

This chain links TRBV19 with TRBJ1-2; TRBD1 matches 9 bases. This CDR3 region has 15 residues. The germline CDR1 and CDR2 sequences are LNHDA and SQIVND (reference sequence). V gave up 1 base and J gave up 4 bases; unmatched junction bases: 4. The CDR3 is CASSIAATGGYGYTF. The DNA for the CDR3 is TGTGCCAGTAGTATAGCCGCGACAGGGGGCTATGGCTACACCTTC. Using reference TRBV19 and TRBJ1-2 for the parts outside the CDR3, the full variable domain is DGGITQSPKYLFRKEGQNVTLSCEQNLNHDAMYWYRQDPGQGLRLIYYSQIVNDFQKGDIAEGYSVSREKKESFPLTVTSAQKNPTAFYLCASSIAATGGYGYTFGSGTRLTVV.

J is TRBJ1-1 and V is TRBV19; the match to TRBD1 covers 7 bases. The trim removed 3 bases at V and 5 bases at J, leaving 6 bases unmatched. The CDR3 spans 14 residues. Per germline, CDR1 LNHDA and CDR2 SQIVND (reference sequence). CDR3 protein: CASSMGRGPTEAFF. CDR3 DNA: TGTGCCAGTAGTATGGGTAGGGGGCCAACTGAAGCTTTCTTT.

This clone has only one observation. The J gene is TRBJ2-2, the V gene TRBV24-1; D is ambiguous. The germline V and J ends were trimmed by 9 bases and 7 bases, with 8 bases remaining between them. CDR1 and CDR2 (germline): KGHDR, SFDVKD. The CDR3 runs 11 residues. In DNA form, the CDR3 reads TGTGCCACCGGAGCGTTCGGGGAGCTGTTTTTT. It encodes CATGAFGELFF.

V usage is TRBV5-1 and J usage is TRBJ2-7; TRBD1 is a possible D gene (6 bases). V was trimmed by 4 bases and J by 3 bases, leaving 11 bases between them. Germline V CDR1 and CDR2: SGHRS, YFSETQ. This CDR3 is 13 amino acids long. As DNA, the CDR3 is TGCGCCAGCAGCGTGGACAGAGTCTACGAGCAGTACTTC. Protein: CASSVDRVYEQYF.

The V gene is TRBV7-6, the J gene TRBJ2-7, with a weak D call TRBD1 (6 bases). This CDR3 contains 13 residues. Germline loops: CDR1 SGHVS, CDR2 FNYEAQ. Trimming removed 6 bases at V and 5 bases at J, with 14 bases between. As DNA, the CDR3 is TGTGCCAGCAGTTCCCAACAGGGCCACGAGCAGTACTTC. Translating it yields CASSSQQGHEQYF.

The V call is TRBV12-5, the J call TRBJ1-2; no definite D call. Germline-derived CDR1 and CDR2 are LGHNT and FRNRAP. This CDR3 region has 13 residues. V shed 0 bases and J shed 8 bases, with 10 bases lying between them. The CDR3 is CASGLVLSEGYTF. As DNA, the CDR3 is TGTGCTAGTGGTTTGGTACTATCTGAGGGCTACACCTTC.

The chain carries TRBV4-1 and TRBJ2-7, with D tentatively TRBD1 (5 bases). The CDR3 contains 16 residues. With 0 bases removed from V and 3 bases from J, the gap between germline ends came to 15 bases. Germline V lookup: CDR1 MGHRA, CDR2 YSYEKL. CDR3 sequence reads: CASSQDWRQGHYEQYF. The CDR3 nucleotides read TGCGCCAGCAGCCAAGATTGGCGTCAGGGCCACTACGAGCAGTACTTC.